The 8 T cell receptor beta chains below were found in one sample sequenced in a study of cytomegalovirus exposure and HLA in healthy donors. This table comes from immunoSEQ multiplex PCR, and its TCRdb copy is limited to in-frame clones, with some not included. Among about 330,000 clones listed, 75% to 90% were seen once. Sequencing was done on a sample of PBMCs. These TCRs come from a woman in her 30s in good health and CMV-seropositive.

This chain connects TRBV30 to TRBJ2-1; tentatively, D is TRBD2 (7 bases). CDR1 is GTSNPN and CDR2 is SVGIG in the germline V gene (reference sequence). The V end lost 5 bases, the J end lost 3 bases, and 26 bases lay between the germline ends. This CDR3 is 18 amino acids long. The CDR3, as DNA: TGTGCCTGGGAGGGGGGTAGCGGGCTCCCGGGGAACTACAATGAGCAGTTCTTC. Translated, it gives CAWEGGSGLPGNYNEQFF.

The chain is built from TRBV20-1 and TRBJ1-2, with 10 bases identical to TRBD1. The CDR3 is 11 residues long. Germline V gives CDR1 DFQATT, CDR2 SNEGSKA (reference sequence). The CDR3: CSPGTGVGYTF. Here the CDR3 DNA reads TGCAGCCCCGGGACAGGGGTCGGCTACACCTTC.

The chain links TRBV15 to TRBJ2-7; 14 bases agree with TRBD2. After removal of 6 bases from V and 4 bases from J, the junction contained 8 bases not matched to a gene. The germline gives CDR1 LNHNV, CDR2 YYDKDF (reference sequence). The CDR3 runs 16 residues. The CDR3 loop reads CATSRQGLAGGYEQYF. As DNA, the CDR3 is TGTGCCACCAGTCGCCAAGGACTAGCGGGAGGATACGAGCAGTACTTC.

The rearrangement links TRBV29-1 to TRBJ1-2; D uncertain. Germline values: CDR1 SQVTM, CDR2 ANQGSEA. The CDR3 length is 11 residues. Trimming took 6 bases from V and 3 from J, leaving 8 bases between them. The CDR3 sequence: CSVLKDYGYTF. The CDR3 nucleotides read TGCAGCGTGCTAAAGGACTATGGCTACACCTTC. The whole variable domain, filled in from reference TRBV29-1 and TRBJ1-2, reads SAVISQKPSRDICQRGTSLTIQCQVDSQVTMMFWYRQQPGQSLTLIATANQGSEATYESGFVIDKFPISRPNLTFSTLTVSNMSPEDSSIYLCSVLKDYGYTFGSGTRLTVV.

The chain links TRBV6-1 to TRBJ2-3, with 8 positions matching TRBD1. V lost 6 bases to trimming and J lost 6 bases; unmatched junction nucleotides: 14. The CDR3 sequence is 16 residues long. Germline V gene lookup returns CDR1 MNHNS and CDR2 SASEGT. The CDR3 DNA follows: TGTGCCAGCAGCGAAACAGGGGGTAACAGACACGATACGCAGTATTTT. Its protein is CASSETGGNRHDTQYF.

The gene calls are TRBV5-1 and TRBJ2-7; TRBD2 matches 11 bases. Per germline, CDR1 SGHRS and CDR2 YFSETQ. This CDR3 region has 15 residues. The J segment lost 3 bases and the V segment lost 7 bases, leaving 9 bases of the junction unmatched. CDR3: CASQPGTSGSYEQYF. CDR3 DNA sequence: TGCGCCAGCCAGCCCGGAACTAGCGGGAGCTACGAGCAGTACTTC.

V is TRBV4-3 and J is TRBJ2-3; TRBD2 matches at 7 bases. The V gene end was trimmed by 1 base and the J gene end by 8 bases; junction bases not matched to a gene: 6. This CDR3 has 14 amino acids. Per the germline V gene, CDR1 is LGHNA and CDR2 is YSLEER. In DNA form, the CDR3 reads TGCGCCAGCAGCCAAGGCTGGGGGGGAGGTACGCAGTATTTT. Translating it yields CASSQGWGGGTQYF.

V is TRBV5-6 and J is TRBJ2-1; TRBD2 might be the D (6 bases). V was clipped by 0 bases and J by 10 bases, with 8 bases between them. CDR1 and CDR2 from the germline V gene are SGHDT and YYEEEE. There are 12 residues in the CDR3. CDR3 sequence reads: CASSLDSGEQFF. DNA for the CDR3: TGTGCCAGCAGCTTGGACAGCGGGGAGCAGTTCTTC.